The T cell receptor beta chain under discussion was sequenced for a study of shared clonotypes between healthy human individuals. Study details: Three plates were used per donor for CD4 naive, three for CD4 memory, two for CD8 naive and one for CD8 memory.

The assay was immunoSEQ multiplex PCR, and TCRdb's table has in-frame clones only and misses some. The table lists about 2 million clones, just under 95% of them singletons, with 1.2% in the top ten. Naive-designated CD8 cells lacked CD45RO, were positively enriched for CCR7, and omitted terminally differentiated effector memory CD45RA+ cells. The CDR3 covers 15 residues. V gave up 0 bases and J gave up 2 bases, with 11 bases separating them. CDR1 LGHNA and CDR2 YSLEER come from the germline V gene. This clonotype originated in a man younger than 35 in good health. The chain recombines TRBV4-3 with TRBJ2-7; D remains unclear. The sample taken for sequencing was naive CD8+ T cells sorted from blood. In DNA, the CDR3 is TGCGCCAGCAGCCAAGATGATGGCGAGGCCTACGAGCAGTACTTC. Residues: CASSQDDGEAYEQYF.